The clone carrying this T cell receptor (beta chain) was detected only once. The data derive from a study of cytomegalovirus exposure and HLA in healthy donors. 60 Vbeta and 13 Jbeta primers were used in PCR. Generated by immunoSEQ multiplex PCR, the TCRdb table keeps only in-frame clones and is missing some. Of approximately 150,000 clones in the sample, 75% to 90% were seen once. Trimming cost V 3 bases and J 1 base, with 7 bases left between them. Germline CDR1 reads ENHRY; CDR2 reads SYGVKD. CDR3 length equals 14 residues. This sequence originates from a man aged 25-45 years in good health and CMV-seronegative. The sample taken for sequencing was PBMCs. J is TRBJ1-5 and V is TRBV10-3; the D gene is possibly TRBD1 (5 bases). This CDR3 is CAISEKGSNQPQHF. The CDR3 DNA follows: TGTGCCATCAGTGAAAAGGGGAGCAATCAGCCCCAGCATTTT.